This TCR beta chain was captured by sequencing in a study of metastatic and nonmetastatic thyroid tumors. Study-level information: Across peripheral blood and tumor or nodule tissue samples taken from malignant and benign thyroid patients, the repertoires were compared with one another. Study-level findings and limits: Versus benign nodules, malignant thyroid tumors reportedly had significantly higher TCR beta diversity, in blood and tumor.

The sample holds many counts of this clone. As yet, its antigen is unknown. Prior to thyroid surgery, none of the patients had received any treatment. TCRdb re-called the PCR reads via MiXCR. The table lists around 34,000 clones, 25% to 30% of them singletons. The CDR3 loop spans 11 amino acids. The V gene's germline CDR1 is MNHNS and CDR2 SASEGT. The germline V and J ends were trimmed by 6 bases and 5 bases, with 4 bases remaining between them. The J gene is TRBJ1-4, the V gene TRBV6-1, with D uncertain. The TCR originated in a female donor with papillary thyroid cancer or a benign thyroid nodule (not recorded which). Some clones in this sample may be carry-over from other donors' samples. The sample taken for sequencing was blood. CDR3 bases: TGTGCCAGCAGCGCCAATGAAAAACTGTTTTTT. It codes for CASSANEKLFF.